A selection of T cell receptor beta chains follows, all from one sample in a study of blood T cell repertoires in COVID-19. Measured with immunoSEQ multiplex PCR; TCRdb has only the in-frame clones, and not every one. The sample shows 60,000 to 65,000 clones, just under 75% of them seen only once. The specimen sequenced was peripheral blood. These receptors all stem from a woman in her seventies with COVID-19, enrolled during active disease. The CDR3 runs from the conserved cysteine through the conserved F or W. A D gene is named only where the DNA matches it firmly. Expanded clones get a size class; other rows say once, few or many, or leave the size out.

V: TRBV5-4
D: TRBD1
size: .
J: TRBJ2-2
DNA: TGTGCCAGCAGCTGGGGACAGGGGGCTTCGAACACCGGGGAGCTGTTTTTT
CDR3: CASSWGQGASNTGELFF

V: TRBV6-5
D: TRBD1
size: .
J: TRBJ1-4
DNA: TGTGCCAGCAGCGTCCCGACAGGGGGCCTTGAAAAACTGTTTTTT
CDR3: CASSVPTGGLEKLFF

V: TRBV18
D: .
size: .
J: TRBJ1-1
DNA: TGTGCCAGCTCACCAATAAGGGGAGGTGAAGCTTTCTTT
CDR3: CASSPIRGGEAFF

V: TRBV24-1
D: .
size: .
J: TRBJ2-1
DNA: TGTGCCACCAGGGACCAAGGGGGGGCGTCCAACAATGAGCAGTTCTTC
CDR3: CATRDQGGASNNEQFF

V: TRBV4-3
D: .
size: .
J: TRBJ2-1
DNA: TGCGCCAGCAGCCAAGAGTTATCGGGGATTACCTACAATGAGCAGTTCTTC
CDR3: CASSQELSGITYNEQFF

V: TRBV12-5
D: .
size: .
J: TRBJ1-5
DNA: TGTGCTAGTGGTTTGACGACTGAGCAGCCCCAGCATTTT
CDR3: CASGLTTEQPQHF

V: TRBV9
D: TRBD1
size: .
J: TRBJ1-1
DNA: TGTGCCAGCAGCGTGGACAGGGTCACTGAAGCTTTCTTT
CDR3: CASSVDRVTEAFF

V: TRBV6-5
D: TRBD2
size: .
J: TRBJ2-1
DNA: TGTGCCAGCAAACTAGCGGGGGGAAACAATGAGCAGTTCTTC
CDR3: CASKLAGGNNEQFF

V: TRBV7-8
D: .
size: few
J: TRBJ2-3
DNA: TGTGCCAGCAGCTTACTACATAGCCGGGGCACAGATACGCAGTATTTT
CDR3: CASSLLHSRGTDTQYF

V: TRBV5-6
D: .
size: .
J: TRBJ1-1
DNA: TGTGCCAGCAGCTCGCCTACAGGGTGGAACACTGAAGCTTTCTTT
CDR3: CASSSPTGWNTEAFF

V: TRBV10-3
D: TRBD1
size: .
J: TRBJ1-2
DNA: TGTGCCATCAGTGATGGACAGGGGGCCAACTATGGCTACACCTTC
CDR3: CAISDGQGANYGYTF

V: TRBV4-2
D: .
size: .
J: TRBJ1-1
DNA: TGTGCCAGCAGCCAAGTCCAGGGTGAAGCTTTCTTT
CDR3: CASSQVQGEAFF

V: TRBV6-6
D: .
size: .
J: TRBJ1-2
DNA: TGTGCCAGCAGGGCCGGGACATCCGGCTACACCTTC
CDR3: CASRAGTSGYTF

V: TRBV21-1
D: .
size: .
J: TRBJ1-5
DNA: TGTGCCAGCAGCACACCCGGGTCCACCGGCTCTTATAGCAATCAGCCCCAGCATTTT
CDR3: CASSTPGSTGSYSNQPQHF

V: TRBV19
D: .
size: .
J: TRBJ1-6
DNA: TGTGCCAGTAGCCCCTCGACACTCTGGAATTCACCCCTCCACTTT
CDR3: CASSPSTLWNSPLHF

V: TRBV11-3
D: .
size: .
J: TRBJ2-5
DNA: TGTGCCAGCAGCTTAGATCTACTAGACATAGAGACCCAGTACTTC
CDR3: CASSLDLLDIETQYF

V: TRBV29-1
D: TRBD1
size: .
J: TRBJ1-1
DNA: TGCAGCGTAGACAGGGGAGTAGGGACTGAAGCTTTCTTT
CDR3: CSVDRGVGTEAFF

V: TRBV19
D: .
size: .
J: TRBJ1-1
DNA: TGTGCCAGTAGTATGATAACAGGGAACACTGAAGCTTTTTTT
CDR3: CASSMITGNTEAFF

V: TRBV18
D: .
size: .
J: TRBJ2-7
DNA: TGTGCCAGCTCACCAGATCCAAGCGGGGAGCAGTACTTC
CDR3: CASSPDPSGEQYF

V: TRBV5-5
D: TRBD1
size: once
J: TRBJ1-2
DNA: TGTGCCAGCAGCTTGGGGCAGGGGGTCTCGTATGGCTACACCTTC
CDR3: CASSLGQGVSYGYTF

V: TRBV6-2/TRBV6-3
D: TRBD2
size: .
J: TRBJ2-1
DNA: TGTGCCAGCAGCGAAGGACTAGCGGGGGGGCTTAGCTCCTACAATGAGCAGTTCTTC
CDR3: CASSEGLAGGLSSYNEQFF

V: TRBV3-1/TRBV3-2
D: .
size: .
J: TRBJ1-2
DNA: TGTGCCAGCAGTTACAGGGATGGAGTCCGGGCTGGCTACACCTTC
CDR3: CASSYRDGVRAGYTF

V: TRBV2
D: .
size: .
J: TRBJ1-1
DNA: TGTGCCAGCAGTGAAGTGGGAGGGGCGGGCACTGAAGCTTTCTTT
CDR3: CASSEVGGAGTEAFF

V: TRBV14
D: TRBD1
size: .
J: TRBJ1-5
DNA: TGTGCCAGCAGCCAAGATCCCACAGGGGGGGATCAGCCCCAGCATTTT
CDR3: CASSQDPTGGDQPQHF

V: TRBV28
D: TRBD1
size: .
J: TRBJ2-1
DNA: TGTGCCAGCAGTTTTGGGACAGGCCACCTAATCACTCGATCAAACAATGAGCAGTTCTTC
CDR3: CASSFGTGHLITRSNNEQFF

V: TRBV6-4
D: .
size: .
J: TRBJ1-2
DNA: TGTGCCAGCAGTGAGGAGGCGGGGACCTATGGCTACACCTTC
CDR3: CASSEEAGTYGYTF

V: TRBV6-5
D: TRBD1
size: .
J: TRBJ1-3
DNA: TGTGCCAGCAGGACAGGGGTAGGGAACACCATATATTTT
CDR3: CASRTGVGNTIYF

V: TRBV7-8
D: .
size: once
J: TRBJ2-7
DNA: TGTGCCAGCAGCCTATCTATCCGAGACGAGCAGTACTTC
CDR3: CASSLSIRDEQYF

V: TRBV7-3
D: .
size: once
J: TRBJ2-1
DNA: TGTGCCAGCAGCTTAACAGGGGGATACAATGAGCAGTTCTTC
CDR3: CASSLTGGYNEQFF

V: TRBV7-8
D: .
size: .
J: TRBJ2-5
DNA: TGTGCCAGCAGCTTAGTAAGCCGAGAGACCCAGTACTTC
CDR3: CASSLVSRETQYF

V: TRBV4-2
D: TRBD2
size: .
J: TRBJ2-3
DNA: TGTGCCAGCAGCCAGGATGGGACTAGCGGGGGGTCAGATACGCAGTATTTT
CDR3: CASSQDGTSGGSDTQYF

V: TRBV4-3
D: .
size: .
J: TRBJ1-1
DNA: TGCGCCAGCAGCCAAGGACGGGGGGGATACACTGAAGCTTTCTTT
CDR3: CASSQGRGGYTEAFF

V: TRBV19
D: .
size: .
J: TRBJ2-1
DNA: TGTGCCAGTAGTAAAGGGACAAGTGCGGTGAATGAGCAGTTCTTC
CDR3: CASSKGTSAVNEQFF

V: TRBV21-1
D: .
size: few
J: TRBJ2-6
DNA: TGTGCCAGCAGCGGTCGATCCGGGACAGGGGGAGGGAAGGCTGGGGCCAACGTCCTGACTTTC
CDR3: CASSGRSGTGGGKAGANVLTF

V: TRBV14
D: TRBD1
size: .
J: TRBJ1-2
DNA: TGTGCCAGCAGCCCAGGGACAGATGGCTACACCTTC
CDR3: CASSPGTDGYTF

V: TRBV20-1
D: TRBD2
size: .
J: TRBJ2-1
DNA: TGCAGTGCTAGTATGGCTAGCGGGTACAATGAGCAGTTCTTC
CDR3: CSASMASGYNEQFF

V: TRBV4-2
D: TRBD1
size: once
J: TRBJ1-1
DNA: TGTGCCAGCAGCCAGGACACAGGGGCAATTGAAGCTTTCTTT
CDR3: CASSQDTGAIEAFF

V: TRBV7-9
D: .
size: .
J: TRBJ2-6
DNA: TGTGCCAGCAGCTTAACCGAGGGGGCCAACGTCCTGACTTTC
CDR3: CASSLTEGANVLTF

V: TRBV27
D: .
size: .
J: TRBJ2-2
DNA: TGTGCCAGCAGTTTTGTCGGGTTGAACACCGGGGAGCTGTTTTTT
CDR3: CASSFVGLNTGELFF

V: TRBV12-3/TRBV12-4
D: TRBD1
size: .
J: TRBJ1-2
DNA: TGTGCCAGCAGTTCGACAGGGGAGCAAGGCTACACCTTC
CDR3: CASSSTGEQGYTF

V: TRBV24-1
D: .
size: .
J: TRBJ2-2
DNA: TGTGCCACCAGTGATTCGGGTTGGAACACCGGGGAGCTGTTTTTT
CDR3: CATSDSGWNTGELFF

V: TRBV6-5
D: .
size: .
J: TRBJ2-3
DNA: TGTGCCAGCAGGCAAACCTGGCAGAGCACAGATACGCAGTATTTT
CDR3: CASRQTWQSTDTQYF

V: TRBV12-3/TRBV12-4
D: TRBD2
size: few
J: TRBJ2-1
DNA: TGTGCCAGCATGCGGGGGAACAATGAGCAGTTCTTC
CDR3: CASMRGNNEQFF

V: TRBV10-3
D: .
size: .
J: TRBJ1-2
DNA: TGTGCCATCAGTGGGCCTGGACAGAATGATAACTATGGCTACACCTTC
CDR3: CAISGPGQNDNYGYTF

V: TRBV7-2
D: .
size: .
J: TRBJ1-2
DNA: TGTGCCACCCGCATGAACAGGGATCATGGCTACACCTTC
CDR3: CATRMNRDHGYTF

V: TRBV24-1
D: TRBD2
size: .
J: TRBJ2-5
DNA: TGTGCCACAGCGGGGGGGGAGACCCAGTACTTC
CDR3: CATAGGETQYF

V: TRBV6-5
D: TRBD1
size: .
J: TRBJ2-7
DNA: TGTGCCAGCAGAAGAGACAGGGGGGATAACTACGAGCAGTACTTC
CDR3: CASRRDRGDNYEQYF

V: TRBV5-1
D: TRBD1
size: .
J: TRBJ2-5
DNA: TGCGCCAGCCGCGGGACAGGAGAGACCCAGTACTTC
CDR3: CASRGTGETQYF

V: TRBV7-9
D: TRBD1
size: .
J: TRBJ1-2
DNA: TGTGCCAGCAGCCGCCGGACAGGGGGCTCTCCTAACTATGGCTACACCTTC
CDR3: CASSRRTGGSPNYGYTF

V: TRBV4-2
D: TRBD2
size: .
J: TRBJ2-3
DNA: TGTGCCAGCAGCCAAGGACAGCGGGGAGATACGCAGTATTTT
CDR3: CASSQGQRGDTQYF

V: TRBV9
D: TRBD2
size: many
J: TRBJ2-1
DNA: TGTGCCAGCAGCCGGGCTAGCGGGGCGTACAATGAGCAGTTCTTC
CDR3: CASSRASGAYNEQFF

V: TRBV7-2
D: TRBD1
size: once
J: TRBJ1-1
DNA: TGTGCCAGCAGCTTCACCGGGACAGCGAACACTGAAGCTTTCTTT
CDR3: CASSFTGTANTEAFF

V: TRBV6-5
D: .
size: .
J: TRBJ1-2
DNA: TGTGCCAGCAGACCGGGGCCCAGGGGCTATGGCTACACCTTC
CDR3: CASRPGPRGYGYTF

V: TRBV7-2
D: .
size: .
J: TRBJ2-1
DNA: TGTGCCAGCAGCCAGGCCTTAGCGTATGAGCAGTTCTTC
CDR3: CASSQALAYEQFF

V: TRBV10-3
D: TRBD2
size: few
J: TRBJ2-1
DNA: TGTGCCATCAACGGCGGGGGGTCCTACAATGAGCAGTTCTTC
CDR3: CAINGGGSYNEQFF

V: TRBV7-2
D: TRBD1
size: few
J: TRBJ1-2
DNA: TGTGCCAGCAGCTCCGGGACAGGGAACTATGGCTACACCTTC
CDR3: CASSSGTGNYGYTF

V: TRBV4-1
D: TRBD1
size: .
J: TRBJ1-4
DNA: TGCGCCAGCAGCCAAGATAAGACAGGGGGGGTTAATAATGAAAAACTGTTTTTT
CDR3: CASSQDKTGGVNNEKLFF

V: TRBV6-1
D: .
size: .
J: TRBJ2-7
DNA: TGTGCCAGCAGTGAAAGGGGGAGTAGCGAGCAGTACTTC
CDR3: CASSERGSSEQYF

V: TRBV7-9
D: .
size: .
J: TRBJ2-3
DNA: TGTGCCAGCAGCTTGCGGGTGGGGGACAATTTGTATTTT
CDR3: CASSLRVGDNLYF